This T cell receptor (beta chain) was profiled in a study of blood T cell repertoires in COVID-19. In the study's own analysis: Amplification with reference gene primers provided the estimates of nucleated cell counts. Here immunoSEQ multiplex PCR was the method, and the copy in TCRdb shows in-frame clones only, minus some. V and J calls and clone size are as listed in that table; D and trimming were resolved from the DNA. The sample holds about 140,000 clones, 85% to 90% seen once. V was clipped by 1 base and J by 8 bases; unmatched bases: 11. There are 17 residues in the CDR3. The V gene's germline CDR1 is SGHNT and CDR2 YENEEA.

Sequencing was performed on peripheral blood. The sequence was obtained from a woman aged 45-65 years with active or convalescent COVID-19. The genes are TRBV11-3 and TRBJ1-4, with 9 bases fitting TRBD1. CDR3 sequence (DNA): TGTGCCAGCAGCTTAGCGGCTAGGGACAGGGCGTTAGAAAAACTGTTTTTT. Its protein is CASSLAARDRALEKLFF.